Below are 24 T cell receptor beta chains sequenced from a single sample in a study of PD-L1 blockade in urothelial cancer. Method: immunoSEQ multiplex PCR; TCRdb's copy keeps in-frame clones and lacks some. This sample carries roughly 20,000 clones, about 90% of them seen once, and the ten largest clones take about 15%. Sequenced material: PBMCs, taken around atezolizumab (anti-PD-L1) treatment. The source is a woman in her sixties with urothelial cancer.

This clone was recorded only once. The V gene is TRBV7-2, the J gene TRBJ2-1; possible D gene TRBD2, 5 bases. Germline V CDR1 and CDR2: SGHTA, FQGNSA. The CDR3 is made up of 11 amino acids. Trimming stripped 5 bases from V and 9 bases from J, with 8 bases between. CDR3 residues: CASSPEGEQFF. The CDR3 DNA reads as TGTGCCAGCAGCCCCGAGGGTGAGCAGTTCTTC.

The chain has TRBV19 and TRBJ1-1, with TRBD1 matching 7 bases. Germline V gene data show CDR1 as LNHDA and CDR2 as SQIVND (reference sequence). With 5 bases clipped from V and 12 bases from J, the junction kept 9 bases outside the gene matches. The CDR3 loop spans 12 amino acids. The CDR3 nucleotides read TGTGCCAGTAGTGGGGCAGGGGGATTGACTTTCTTT. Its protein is CASSGAGGLTFF.

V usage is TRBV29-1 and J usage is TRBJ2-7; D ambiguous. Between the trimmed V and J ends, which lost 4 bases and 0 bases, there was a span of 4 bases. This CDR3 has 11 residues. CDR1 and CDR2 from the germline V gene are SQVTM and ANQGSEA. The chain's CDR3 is CSVGSSYEQYF. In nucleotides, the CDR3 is TGCAGCGTTGGCAGCTCCTACGAGCAGTACTTC.

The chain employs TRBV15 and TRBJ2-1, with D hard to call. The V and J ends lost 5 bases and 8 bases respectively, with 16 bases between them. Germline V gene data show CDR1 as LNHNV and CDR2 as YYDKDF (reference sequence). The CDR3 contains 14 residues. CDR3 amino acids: CATSVPGGVDEQFF. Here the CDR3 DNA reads TGTGCCACCAGCGTGCCCGGCGGAGTAGATGAGCAGTTCTTC.

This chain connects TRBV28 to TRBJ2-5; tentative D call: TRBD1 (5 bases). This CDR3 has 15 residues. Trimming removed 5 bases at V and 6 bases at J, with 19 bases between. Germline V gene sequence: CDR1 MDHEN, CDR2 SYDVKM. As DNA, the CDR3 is TGTGCCAGCAGTCATAGGGGTTCGTTGAAAAAGACCCAGTACTTC. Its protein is CASSHRGSLKKTQYF.

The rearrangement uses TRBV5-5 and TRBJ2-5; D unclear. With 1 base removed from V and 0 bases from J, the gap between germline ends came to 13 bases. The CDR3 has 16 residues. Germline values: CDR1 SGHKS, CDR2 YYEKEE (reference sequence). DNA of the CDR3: TGTGCCAGCAGCTTGCGGCCAGGCCTTCACCAAGAGACCCAGTACTTC. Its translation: CASSLRPGLHQETQYF.

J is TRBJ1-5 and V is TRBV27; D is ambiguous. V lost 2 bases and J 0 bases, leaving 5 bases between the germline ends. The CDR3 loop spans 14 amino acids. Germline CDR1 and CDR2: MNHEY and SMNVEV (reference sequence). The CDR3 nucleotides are TGTGCCAGCAGTTTACGGGATAGCAATCAGCCCCAGCATTTT. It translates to CASSLRDSNQPQHF.

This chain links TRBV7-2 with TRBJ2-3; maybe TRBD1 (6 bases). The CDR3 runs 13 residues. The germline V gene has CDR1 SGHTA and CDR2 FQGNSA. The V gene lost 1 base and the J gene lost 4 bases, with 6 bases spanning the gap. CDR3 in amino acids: CASSLGGPDTQYF. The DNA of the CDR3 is TGTGCCAGCAGCTTAGGGGGGCCAGATACGCAGTATTTT.

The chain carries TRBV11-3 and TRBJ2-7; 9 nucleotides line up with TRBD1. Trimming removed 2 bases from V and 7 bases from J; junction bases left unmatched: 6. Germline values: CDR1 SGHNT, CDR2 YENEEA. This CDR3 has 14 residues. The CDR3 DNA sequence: TGTGCCAGCAGCTTATCGGGACAGGGAAGGGAGCAGTACTTC. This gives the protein CASSLSGQGREQYF. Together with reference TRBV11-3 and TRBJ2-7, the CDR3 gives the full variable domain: EAGVVQSPRYKIIEKKQPVAFWCNPISGHNTLYWYLQNLGQGPELLIRYENEEAVDDSQLPKDRFSAERLKGVDSTLKIQPAELGDSAVYLCASSLSGQGREQYFGPGTRLTVT.

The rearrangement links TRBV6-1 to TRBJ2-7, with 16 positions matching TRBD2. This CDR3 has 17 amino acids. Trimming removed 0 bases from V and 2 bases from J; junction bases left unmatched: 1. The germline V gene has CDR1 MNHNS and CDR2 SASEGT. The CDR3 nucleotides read TGTGCCAGCAGTGAAGCGGGACTAGCGGGAGGGCCCTACGAGCAGTACTTC. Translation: CASSEAGLAGGPYEQYF.

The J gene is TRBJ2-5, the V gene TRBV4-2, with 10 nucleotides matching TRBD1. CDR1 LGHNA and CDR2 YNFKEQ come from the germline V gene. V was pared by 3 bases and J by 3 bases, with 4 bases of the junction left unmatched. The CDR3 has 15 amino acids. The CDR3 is CASSHPGTGEETQYF. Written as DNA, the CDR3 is TGTGCCAGCAGCCATCCCGGGACAGGGGAAGAGACCCAGTACTTC.

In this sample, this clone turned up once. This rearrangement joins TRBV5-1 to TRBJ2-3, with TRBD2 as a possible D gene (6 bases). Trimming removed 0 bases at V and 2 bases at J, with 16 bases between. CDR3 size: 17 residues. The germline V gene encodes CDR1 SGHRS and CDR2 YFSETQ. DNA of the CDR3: TGCGCCAGCAGCTTGGGATCCGGCGGGGCCGTCACAGATACGCAGTATTTT. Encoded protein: CASSLGSGGAVTDTQYF.

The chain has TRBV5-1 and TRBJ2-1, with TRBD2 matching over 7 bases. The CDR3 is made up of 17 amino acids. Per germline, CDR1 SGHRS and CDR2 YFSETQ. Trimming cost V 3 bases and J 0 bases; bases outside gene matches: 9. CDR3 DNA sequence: TGCGCCAGCAGCTCCGAAGCGGCTAGCGGCTCCTACAATGAGCAGTTCTTC. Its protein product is CASSSEAASGSYNEQFF.

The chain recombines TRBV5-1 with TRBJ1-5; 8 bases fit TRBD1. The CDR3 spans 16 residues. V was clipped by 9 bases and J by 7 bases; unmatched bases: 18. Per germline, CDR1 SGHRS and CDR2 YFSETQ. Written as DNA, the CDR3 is TGCGCCACCATCCACAGGGGGAGGATGCCAGGGCAGCCCCAGCATTTT. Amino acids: CATIHRGRMPGQPQHF.

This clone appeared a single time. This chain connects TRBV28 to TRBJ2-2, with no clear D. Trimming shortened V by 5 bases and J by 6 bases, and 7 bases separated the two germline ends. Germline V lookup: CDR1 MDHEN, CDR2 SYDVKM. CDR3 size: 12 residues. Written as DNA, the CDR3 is TGTGCCAGCAGTCTCCCTCCCGGGGAGCTGTTTTTT. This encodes CASSLPPGELFF.

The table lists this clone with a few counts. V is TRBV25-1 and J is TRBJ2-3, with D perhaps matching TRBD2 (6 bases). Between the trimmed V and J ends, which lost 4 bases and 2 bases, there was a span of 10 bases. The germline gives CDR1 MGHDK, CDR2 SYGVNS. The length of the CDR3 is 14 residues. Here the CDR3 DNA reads TGTGCCAGCAGTGCCCGGGACTTCACAGATACGCAGTATTTT. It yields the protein CASSARDFTDTQYF.

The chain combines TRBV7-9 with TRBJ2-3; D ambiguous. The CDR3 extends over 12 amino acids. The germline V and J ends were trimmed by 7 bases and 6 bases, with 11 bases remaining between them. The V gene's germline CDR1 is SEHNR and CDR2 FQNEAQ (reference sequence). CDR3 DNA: TGTGCCAGCACCTCGGTCGAGGATACGCAGTATTTT. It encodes CASTSVEDTQYF.

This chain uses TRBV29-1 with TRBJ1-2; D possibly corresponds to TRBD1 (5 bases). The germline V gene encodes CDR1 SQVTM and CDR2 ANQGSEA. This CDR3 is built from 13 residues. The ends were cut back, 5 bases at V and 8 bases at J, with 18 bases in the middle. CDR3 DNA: TGCAGCGTTACAAACAGGCCAATAGGCGGCTACACCTTC. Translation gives CSVTNRPIGGYTF. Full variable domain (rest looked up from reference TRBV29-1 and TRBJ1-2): SAVISQKPSRDICQRGTSLTIQCQVDSQVTMMFWYRQQPGQSLTLIATANQGSEATYESGFVIDKFPISRPNLTFSTLTVSNMSPEDSSIYLCSVTNRPIGGYTFGSGTRLTVV.

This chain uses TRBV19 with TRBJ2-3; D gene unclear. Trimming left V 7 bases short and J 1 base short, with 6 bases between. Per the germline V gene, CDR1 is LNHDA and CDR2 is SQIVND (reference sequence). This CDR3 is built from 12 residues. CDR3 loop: CASNRGTDTQYF. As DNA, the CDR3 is TGTGCCAGTAATCGAGGCACAGATACGCAGTATTTT.

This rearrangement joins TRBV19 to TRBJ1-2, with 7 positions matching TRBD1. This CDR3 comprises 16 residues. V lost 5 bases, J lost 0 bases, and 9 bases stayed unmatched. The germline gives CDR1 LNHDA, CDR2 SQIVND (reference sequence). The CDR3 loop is CASSGADRATNYGYTF. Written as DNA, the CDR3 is TGTGCCAGTAGTGGCGCCGACAGGGCCACTAACTATGGCTACACCTTC. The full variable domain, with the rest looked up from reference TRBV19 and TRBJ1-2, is DGGITQSPKYLFRKEGQNVTLSCEQNLNHDAMYWYRQDPGQGLRLIYYSQIVNDFQKGDIAEGYSVSREKKESFPLTVTSAQKNPTAFYLCASSGADRATNYGYTFGSGTRLTVV.

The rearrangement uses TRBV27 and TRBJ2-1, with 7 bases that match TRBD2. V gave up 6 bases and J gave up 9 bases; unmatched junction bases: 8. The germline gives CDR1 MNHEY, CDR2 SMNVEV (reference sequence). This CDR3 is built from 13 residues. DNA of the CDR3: TGTGCCAGCAGCCAGGGAGCGGGACGTGAGCAGTTCTTC. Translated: CASSQGAGREQFF.

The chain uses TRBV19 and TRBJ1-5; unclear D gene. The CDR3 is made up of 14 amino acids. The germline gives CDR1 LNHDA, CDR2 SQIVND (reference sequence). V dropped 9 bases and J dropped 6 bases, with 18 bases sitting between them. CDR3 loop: CASERRGSLQPQHF. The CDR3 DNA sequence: TGTGCCAGCGAGAGGAGAGGCAGTCTTCAGCCCCAGCATTTT.

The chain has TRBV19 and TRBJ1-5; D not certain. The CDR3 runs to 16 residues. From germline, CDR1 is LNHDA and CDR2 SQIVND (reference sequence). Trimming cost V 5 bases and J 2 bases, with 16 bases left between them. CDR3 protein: CASSPRSAGGNQPQHF. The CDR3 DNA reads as TGTGCCAGTAGTCCGCGCTCTGCCGGGGGCAATCAGCCCCAGCATTTT.

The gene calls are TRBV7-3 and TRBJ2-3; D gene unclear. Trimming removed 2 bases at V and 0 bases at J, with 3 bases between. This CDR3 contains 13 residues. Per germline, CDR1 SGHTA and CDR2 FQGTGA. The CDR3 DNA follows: TGTGCCAGCAGCTTAGTAAGCACAGATACGCAGTATTTT. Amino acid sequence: CASSLVSTDTQYF. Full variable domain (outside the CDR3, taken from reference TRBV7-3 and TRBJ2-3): GAGVSQTPSNKVTEKGKYVELRCDPISGHTALYWYRQSLGQGPEFLIYFQGTGAADDSGLPNDRFFAVRPEGSVSTLKIQRTERGDSAVYLCASSLVSTDTQYFGPGTRLTVL.